This T cell receptor beta chain was captured in a study of blood T cell repertoires in COVID-19. Whole-study context: Material from acute and convalescent COVID-19 was sourced from the United States, Italy and Spain. PBMCs, B-cell-depleted T cells, or T cells were the source of the cDNA or gDNA that made up the material.

Germline CDR1 is SGHTA and CDR2 is FQGNSA. V was shortened by 6 bases and J by 6 bases, with 18 bases between the two germline ends. CDR3 length: 15 residues. Data came from immunoSEQ multiplex PCR; TCRdb stores just in-frame clones and leaves some out. Here the sample spans approximately 20,000 clones, over 65% being singletons. Input material: peripheral blood. The sequence was obtained from a human donor in a cohort sampled during active COVID-19. The V and J genes are TRBV7-2 and TRBJ2-1; D is perhaps TRBD2 (5 bases). In DNA, the CDR3 is TGTGCCAGCAGTACACCGGGGATGGAAGGCAATGAGCAGTTCTTC. Protein sequence: CASSTPGMEGNEQFF.